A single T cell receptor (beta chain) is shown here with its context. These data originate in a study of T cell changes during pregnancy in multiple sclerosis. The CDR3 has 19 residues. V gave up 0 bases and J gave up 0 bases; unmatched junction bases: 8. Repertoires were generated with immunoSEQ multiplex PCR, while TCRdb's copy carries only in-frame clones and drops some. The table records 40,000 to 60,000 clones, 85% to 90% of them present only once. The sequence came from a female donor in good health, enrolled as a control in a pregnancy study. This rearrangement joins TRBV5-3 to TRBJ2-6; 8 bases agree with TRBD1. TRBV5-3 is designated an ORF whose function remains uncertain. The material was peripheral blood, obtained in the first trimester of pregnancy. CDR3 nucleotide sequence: TGTGCCAGAAGCTTGGGAATCAGGACAGGGCCCTCTGGGGCCAACGTCCTGACTTTC. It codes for CARSLGIRTGPSGANVLTF.